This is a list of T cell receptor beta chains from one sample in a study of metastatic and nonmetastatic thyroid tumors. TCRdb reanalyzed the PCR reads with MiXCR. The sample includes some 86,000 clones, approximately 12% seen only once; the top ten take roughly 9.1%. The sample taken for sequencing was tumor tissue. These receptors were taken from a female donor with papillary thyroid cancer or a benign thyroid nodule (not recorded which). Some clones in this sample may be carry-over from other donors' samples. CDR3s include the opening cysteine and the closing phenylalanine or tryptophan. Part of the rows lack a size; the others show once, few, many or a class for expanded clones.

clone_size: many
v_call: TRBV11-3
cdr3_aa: CASSSTGNTIYF

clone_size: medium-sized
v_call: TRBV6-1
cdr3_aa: CARKRTGPVYEQYF

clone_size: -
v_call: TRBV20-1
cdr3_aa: CSARGGRSGSYNEQFF

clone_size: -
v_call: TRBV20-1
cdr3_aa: CSASHPRVVPSTGELFF

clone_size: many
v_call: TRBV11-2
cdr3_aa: CASSLDTGRNTEAFF

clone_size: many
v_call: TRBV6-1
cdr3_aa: CASSENRGSGNTIYF

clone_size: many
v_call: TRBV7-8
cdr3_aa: CASSLDGRPNTF

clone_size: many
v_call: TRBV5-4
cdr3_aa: CASSFAIPGSGANVLTF

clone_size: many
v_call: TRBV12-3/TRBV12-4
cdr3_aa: CASSYWGPESPLHF

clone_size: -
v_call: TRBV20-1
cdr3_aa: CSAHLRQGEEETQYF

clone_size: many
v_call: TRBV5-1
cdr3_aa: CASSLVDRVGTNTEAFF

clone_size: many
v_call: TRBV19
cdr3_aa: CASRLAGGNTGELFF

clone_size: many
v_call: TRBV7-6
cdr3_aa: CASSPPRGSSVDTQYF

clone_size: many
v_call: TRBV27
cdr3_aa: CATSLQGEYEQYF

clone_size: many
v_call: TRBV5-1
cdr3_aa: CASLPTPGKVYGYTF

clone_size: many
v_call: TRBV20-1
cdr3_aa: CSARDRLTSYEQYF

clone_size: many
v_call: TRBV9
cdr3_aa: CASSVTGTSGNTIYF

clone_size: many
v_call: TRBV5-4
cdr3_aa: CASGPGAREQYF

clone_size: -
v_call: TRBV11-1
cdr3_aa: CASSGLAEETQYF

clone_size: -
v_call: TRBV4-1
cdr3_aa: CASSQDPLAGALEQYF

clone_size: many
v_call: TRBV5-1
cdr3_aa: CASSTGLAAYNEQFF

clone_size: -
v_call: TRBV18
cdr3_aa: CASSPGGARYNEQFF

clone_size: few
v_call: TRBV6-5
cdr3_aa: CASSYSKIPYEQYF

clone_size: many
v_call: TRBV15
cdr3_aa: CATSGLGLRNTEAFF

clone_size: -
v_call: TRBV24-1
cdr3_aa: CGTSDWEETRGIYEQYF

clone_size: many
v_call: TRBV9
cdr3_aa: CASSERPGQDNEQFF

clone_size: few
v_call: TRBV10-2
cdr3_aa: CASMPGGIGETQYF

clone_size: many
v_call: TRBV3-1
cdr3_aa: CASSRGQGANYGYTF

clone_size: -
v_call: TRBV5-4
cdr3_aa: CASTSFEEQFF